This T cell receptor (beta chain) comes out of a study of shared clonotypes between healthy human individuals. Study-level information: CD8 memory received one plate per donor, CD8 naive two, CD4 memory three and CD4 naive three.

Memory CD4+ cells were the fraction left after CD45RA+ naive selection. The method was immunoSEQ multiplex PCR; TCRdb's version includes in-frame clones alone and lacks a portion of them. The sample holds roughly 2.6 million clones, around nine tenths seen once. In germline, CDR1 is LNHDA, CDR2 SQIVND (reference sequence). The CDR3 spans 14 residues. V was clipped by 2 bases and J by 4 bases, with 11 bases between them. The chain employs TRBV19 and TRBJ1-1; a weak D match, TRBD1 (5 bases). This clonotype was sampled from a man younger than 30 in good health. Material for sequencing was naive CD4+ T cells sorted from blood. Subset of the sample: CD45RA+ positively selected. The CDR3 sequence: CASSITAGTTEAFF. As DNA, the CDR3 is TGTGCCAGTAGTATAACGGCAGGGACCACTGAAGCTTTCTTT.